Reported below is one T cell receptor (beta chain). This sample was included in a study of blood T cell repertoires in COVID-19. J gave up 4 bases and V 9 bases, and 12 bases lay outside the gene matches. The germline V gene has CDR1 LNHDA and CDR2 SQIVND (reference sequence). The CDR3 is made up of 15 amino acids. How the authors handled the data: Reference gene primer amplification gave nucleated cell count estimates. The assay was immunoSEQ multiplex PCR, and TCRdb's table has in-frame clones only and misses some. V and J calls and clone size are copied from that table; D and trimming were computed from the DNA. The table lists around 250,000 clones, roughly nine tenths of them singletons.

The clonotype comes from a man between 18 and 29 years old with active or convalescent COVID-19. The sequenced sample was peripheral blood. V gene TRBV19 combines with J gene TRBJ2-1; 7 bases align to TRBD1. In DNA form, the CDR3 reads TGTGCCAGCAGACTGAACAGGGGTGAATACAATGAGCAGTTCTTC. Protein product: CASRLNRGEYNEQFF. Looking up the rest from reference TRBV19 and TRBJ2-1 gives the full variable domain: DGGITQSPKYLFRKEGQNVTLSCEQNLNHDAMYWYRQDPGQGLRLIYYSQIVNDFQKGDIAEGYSVSREKKESFPLTVTSAQKNPTAFYLCASRLNRGEYNEQFFGPGTRLTVL.